This entry lists 19 T cell receptor beta chains sequenced from one sample in a study of graft-versus-host responses after intestinal transplantation. Their target antigens are unknown. TCRdb's copy holds only in-frame clones and misses some; the assay was immunoSEQ multiplex PCR. The sample consists of about 88,000 clones, around 93% of them appearing once. The sequencing used unstimulated CD4+ T cells sorted from spleen or lymph node cells, collected before transplant. These receptors were taken from a human donor who was the organ donor for an intestinal transplant.

This sequence joins TRBV29-1 and TRBJ1-2, with TRBD1 matching over 12 bases. Germline V gene lookup returns CDR1 SQVTM and CDR2 ANQGSEA. With V trimmed by 6 bases and J by 7 bases, 6 bases remained unmatched. This CDR3 is built from 13 residues. The DNA for the CDR3 is TGCAGCGTGGGGGGACAGGGGGCGATTGGCTACACCTTC. Protein sequence: CSVGGQGAIGYTF.

This chain uses TRBV28 with TRBJ2-3; D might be TRBD2 (6 bases). The CDR3 has 13 amino acids. Germline V gene lookup returns CDR1 MDHEN and CDR2 SYDVKM. Trimming took off 7 bases at V and 2 bases at J, with 10 bases between the two ends. CDR3 bases: TGTGCCAGCAAAGGAGGGGTCACAGATACGCAGTATTTT. This translates into CASKGGVTDTQYF. The full variable domain, completed using reference TRBV28 and TRBJ2-3, is DVKVTQSSRYLVKRTGEKVFLECVQDMDHENMFWYRQDPGLGLRLIYFSYDVKMKEKGDIPEGYSVSREKKERFSLILESASTNQTSMYLCASKGGVTDTQYFGPGTRLTVL.

The genes are TRBV19 and TRBJ2-3; 9 bases map to TRBD2. CDR3 length: 15 residues. Germline CDR1 and CDR2: LNHDA and SQIVND (reference sequence). With V trimmed by 5 bases and J by 4 bases, 7 bases remained unmatched. In DNA, the CDR3 is TGTGCCAGTAGTCTCCAGCGGGGGGCCCCAGATACGCAGTATTTT. Translating gives CASSLQRGAPDTQYF.

The chain recombines TRBV6-5 with TRBJ1-5; 9 bases map to TRBD1. J lost 7 bases, V lost 6 bases, and 10 bases had no gene match. Germline V gene lookup returns CDR1 MNHEY and CDR2 SVGAGI. There are 15 residues in the CDR3. The CDR3 region is CASRPGQGGWQPQHF. The CDR3 DNA reads as TGTGCCAGCAGACCGGGACAGGGAGGCTGGCAGCCCCAGCATTTT.

This rearrangement joins TRBV6-1 to TRBJ2-3; 8 bases match TRBD2. Germline CDR1 MNHNS, CDR2 SASEGT. The junction had 19 bases not matched to a gene; V was cut back by 2 bases and J by 0 bases. The CDR3 runs to 21 residues. The CDR3, as DNA: TGTGCCAGCAGTGAAAGTTGGGGTAGCGGGGCGTGGGGTACTAGCACAGATACGCAGTATTTT. It yields the protein CASSESWGSGAWGTSTDTQYF.

This chain joins TRBV9 and TRBJ2-3; TRBD2 agrees at 11 bases. There are 18 residues in the CDR3. Germline trimming cut 2 bases from V and 0 bases from J; bases unmatched to any gene: 8. CDR1 is SGDLS, CDR2 YYNGEE, per germline. The CDR3 spells CASSVSTSGGLSTDTQYF. In DNA form, the CDR3 reads TGTGCCAGCAGCGTTAGCACTAGCGGGGGCCTTAGCACAGATACGCAGTATTTT.

The V and J genes are TRBV4-1 and TRBJ2-3, with D maybe TRBD1 (6 bases). The CDR3 loop spans 17 amino acids. Trimming took 3 bases from V and 2 from J, leaving 18 bases between them. Looked up from germline, CDR1 is MGHRA and CDR2 is YSYEKL. The CDR3 loop reads CASSQSETGRLTDTQYF. Here the CDR3 DNA reads TGCGCCAGCAGCCAGAGTGAGACAGGTAGACTCACAGATACGCAGTATTTT.

CDR3 DNA: TGTGCCATAGCCGGGACCCGTGCTACTAATGAGCAGTTCTTC. This sequence encodes CAIAGTRATNEQFF. This rearrangement joins TRBV10-3 to TRBJ2-1, with D possibly called TRBD1 or TRBD2 (5 bases each). Germline V gene sequence: CDR1 ENHRY, CDR2 SYGVKD. Deletions cut 9 bases from V and 7 bases from J, with 19 bases between. The CDR3 covers 14 residues.

The chain joins TRBV6-1 to TRBJ1-4; D may be TRBD1 (5 bases). Germline CDR1 MNHNS, CDR2 SASEGT. The CDR3 runs to 14 residues. The V end was cut by 10 bases, the J end by 2 bases, with 14 bases between. As DNA, the CDR3 is TGTGCCACCCGGCCTGGGGGGACTAATGAAAAACTGTTTTTT. Its protein is CATRPGGTNEKLFF.

This chain joins TRBV19 and TRBJ2-1; the D is unclear. The V gene lost 3 bases and the J gene lost 7 bases, with 10 bases spanning the gap. Per the germline V gene, CDR1 is LNHDA and CDR2 is SQIVND (reference sequence). The CDR3 runs to 13 residues. The CDR3 DNA is TGTGCCAGTAGTATGATCGCGTGGAATGAGCAGTTCTTC. The encoded protein is CASSMIAWNEQFF.

V is TRBV29-1 and J is TRBJ1-2, with D possibly being TRBD1 (6 bases). Germline V gene sequence: CDR1 SQVTM, CDR2 ANQGSEA. The CDR3 has 15 residues. V was pared by 7 bases and J by 4 bases, with 22 bases between. The CDR3 DNA follows: TGCAGCGCCACCGGGGGCGGGGGGCGCTTCTATGGCTACACCTTC. This sequence encodes CSATGGGGRFYGYTF.

This clone was recorded once. This chain joins TRBV6-5 and TRBJ1-2, with 7 bases lining up with TRBD1. Germline CDR1 and CDR2: MNHEY and SVGAGI. This CDR3 is 13 amino acids long. V was pared by 10 bases and J by 0 bases, with 5 bases of the junction left unmatched. In nucleotides, the CDR3 is TGTGCCACCAGACAGGGAGCTAACTATGGCTACACCTTC. It yields the protein CATRQGANYGYTF.

With respect to this clone: The sample carries other DNA sequences with the same CDR3. The V and J genes are TRBV20-1 and TRBJ2-7; D remains ambiguous. CDR1 is DFQATT and CDR2 is SNEGSKA in the germline V gene (reference sequence). V shed 1 base and J shed 1 base, with 2 bases lying between them. The CDR3 is made up of 11 amino acids. CDR3 region: CSARGSYEQYF. The CDR3 DNA is TGCAGTGCTAGAGGTTCCTACGAGCAGTACTTC.

V is TRBV11-2 and J is TRBJ2-5; D remains unclear. V was cut by 7 bases and J by 5 bases, with 14 bases left in between. The CDR3 length is 13 residues. Germline values: CDR1 SGHAT, CDR2 FQNNGV. CDR3 coding DNA: TGTGCCAGCACCCCTGGGGTGGCGGAGACCCAGTACTTC. Encoded protein: CASTPGVAETQYF.

The chain carries TRBV5-4 and TRBJ2-4, with 8 bases matching TRBD2. The length of the CDR3 is 16 residues. Trimming removed 5 bases from V and 12 bases from J; junction bases left unmatched: 19. Germline values: CDR1 SGHNT, CDR2 YYREEE (reference sequence). The CDR3, as DNA: TGTGCCAGCAGTGCTTCCCCCGGGACCGGGGGGGACACTCAGTACTTC. Translation gives CASSASPGTGGDTQYF. Variable domain in full (rest from reference TRBV5-4 and TRBJ2-4): ETGVTQSPTHLIKTRGQQVTLRCSSQSGHNTVSWYQQALGQGPQFIFQYYREEENGRGNFPPRFSGLQFPNYSSELNVNALELDDSALYLCASSASPGTGGDTQYFGAGTRLSVL.

The chain links TRBV27 to TRBJ1-4; D is perhaps TRBD1 (6 bases). The germline V and J ends were trimmed by 2 bases and 5 bases, with 9 bases remaining between them. CDR3 length: 14 amino acids. Germline V gives CDR1 MNHEY, CDR2 SMNVEV (reference sequence). CDR3 in amino acids: CASSLRGANEKLFF. The DNA of the CDR3 is TGTGCCAGCAGTTTACGGGGGGCGAATGAAAAACTGTTTTTT. The full variable domain, in which reference TRBV27 and TRBJ1-4 provide the parts outside the CDR3, is EAQVTQNPRYLITVTGKKLTVTCSQNMNHEYMSWYRQDPGLGLRQIYYSMNVEVTDKGDVPEGYKVSRKEKRNFPLILESPSPNQTSLYFCASSLRGANEKLFFGSGTQLSVL.

J is TRBJ2-2 and V is TRBV13; D ambiguous. From germline, CDR1 is PRHDT and CDR2 FYEKMQ (reference sequence). There are 14 residues in the CDR3. V was shortened by 1 base and J by 0 bases, with 3 bases between the two germline ends. The CDR3 sequence is CASSLEPNTGELFF. The CDR3 coding sequence is TGTGCCAGCAGCTTAGAACCGAACACCGGGGAGCTGTTTTTT.

The CDR3 DNA is TGTGCCAGCAGCTTGCGTCAGGGGTTCGGCTATGGCTACACCTTC. Its protein is CASSLRQGFGYGYTF. The rearrangement uses TRBV5-4 and TRBJ1-2, with D possibly TRBD1 on 6 matching bases. Germline-derived CDR1 and CDR2 are SGHNT and YYREEE (reference sequence). Trimming stripped 1 base from V and 4 bases from J, with 14 bases between. The CDR3 spans 15 residues.

V and J are TRBV11-3 and TRBJ1-6; tentative D call: TRBD1 (5 bases). The CDR3 has 17 amino acids. V was clipped by 4 bases and J by 4 bases, with 17 bases between them. Per the germline V gene, CDR1 is SGHNT and CDR2 is YENEEA. The CDR3 DNA reads as TGTGCCAGCAGCTCTGGACTGGGACCGATTTATAATTCACCCCTCCACTTT. As protein: CASSSGLGPIYNSPLHF.